The present entry profiles one TCR beta chain with its context. This CDR3 comprises 21 residues. J was trimmed by 0 bases and V by 4 bases; bases with no gene match: 21. Germline values: CDR1 MNHEY, CDR2 SMNVEV (reference sequence). The data belong to a study of identifying expanded T cells in peripheral blood. Method: immunoSEQ multiplex PCR; TCRdb's copy keeps in-frame clones and lacks some. Here the sample spans approximately 63,000 clones, about 87% being singletons. The rearrangement links TRBV27 to TRBJ2-7, with TRBD2 matching 10 bases. The specimen was blood. The TCR sequence derives from a person aged 18 to 70 in good health. The CDR3: CASSSHQWTSGKTSSSYEQYF. In DNA form, the CDR3 reads TGTGCCAGCAGTTCCCATCAATGGACTAGCGGAAAAACTTCCAGCTCCTACGAGCAGTACTTC.